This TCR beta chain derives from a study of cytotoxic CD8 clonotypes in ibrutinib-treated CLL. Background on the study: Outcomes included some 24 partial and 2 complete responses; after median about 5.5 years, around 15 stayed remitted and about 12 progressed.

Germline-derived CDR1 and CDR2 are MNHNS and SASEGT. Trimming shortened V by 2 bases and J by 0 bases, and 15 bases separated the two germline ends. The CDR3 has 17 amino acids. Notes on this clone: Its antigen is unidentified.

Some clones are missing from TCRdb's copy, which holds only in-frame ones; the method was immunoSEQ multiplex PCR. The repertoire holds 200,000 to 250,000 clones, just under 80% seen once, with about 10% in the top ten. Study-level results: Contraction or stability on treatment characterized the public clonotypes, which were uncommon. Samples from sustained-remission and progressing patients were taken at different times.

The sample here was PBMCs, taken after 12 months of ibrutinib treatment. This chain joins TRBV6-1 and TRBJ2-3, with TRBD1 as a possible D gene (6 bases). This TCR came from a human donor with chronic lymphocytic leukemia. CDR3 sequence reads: CASSERGDRYSTDTQYF. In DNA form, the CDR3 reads TGTGCCAGCAGTGAAAGGGGAGACAGGTATAGCACAGATACGCAGTATTTT.